This entry lists 14 T cell receptor beta chains sequenced from one sample in a study of T-cell memory formation after mild COVID-19 (dated by TCRdb to the early 2020s). Libraries were built with 5' RACE. The sequencer was an Illumina NovaSeq 6000. TCRdb reprocessing: public reads trimmed at Q25 with fastp, clones called with MiXCR, in-frame beta chains kept. Rows with a matching CDR3 protein are joined into one entry that keeps the most common DNA and genes. The sample table shows about 290,000 distinct CDR3 sequences, and about a sixth are seen once. Roughly 22% of the sample rests with the top ten. The sample taken for sequencing was PBMCs or a T cell subset sorted from them (not recorded which). The source is a man younger than 35 who had mild COVID-19 (a few samples of this study predate the infection). The sample titles of this study are shuffled in the database, so cell type and time point are left out; the donor was told from shared clones.

This clonotype has more than one count but fewer than ten. The chain uses TRBV5-1 and TRBJ2-5, with TRBD1 matching 12 bases. V lost 4 bases and J lost 5; bases outside the gene matches: 9. The CDR3 runs to 16 residues. Germline V gene sequence: CDR1 SGHRS, CDR2 YFSETQ. CDR3 amino acids: CASSLWDRGPKETQYF. CDR3 nucleotides: TGCGCCAGCAGCCTGTGGGACAGGGGGCCGAAGGAGACCCAGTACTTC.

This clonotype was seen a handful of times. The chain carries TRBV5-1 and TRBJ2-1; a possible D gene is TRBD2 (6 bases). Per the germline V gene, CDR1 is SGHRS and CDR2 is YFSETQ. The CDR3 length is 16 residues. The ends were cut back, 0 bases at V and 5 bases at J, with 15 bases in the middle. The CDR3 is CASSLERASSHNEQFF. The CDR3 coding sequence is TGCGCCAGCAGCTTGGAGCGGGCGAGTTCCCACAATGAGCAGTTCTTC.

The genes are TRBV20-1 and TRBJ1-1; 7 nucleotides agree with TRBD1. Unmatched junction bases numbered 7, after V lost 5 bases and J lost 4 bases. CDR1 and CDR2 from the germline V gene are DFQATT and SNEGSKA (reference sequence). The CDR3 loop spans 13 amino acids. The CDR3 region has the DNA TGCAGTGCTGATCAGGGGGGACCCACTGAAGCTTTCTTT. Translating gives CSADQGGPTEAFF.

The chain links TRBV4-3 to TRBJ1-2; a possible D gene is TRBD1 (5 bases). The CDR3 has 14 amino acids. V was pared by 0 bases and J by 5 bases, with 10 bases between. Germline lookup yields CDR1 LGHNA and CDR2 YSLEER. CDR3 nucleotide sequence: TGCGCCAGCAGCCAAGAATGGGGCGTGTATGGCTACACCTTC. It encodes CASSQEWGVYGYTF.

This clonotype was seen only a few times. For the CDR3, the DNA is TGCAGTGCCGTGAGGGACAAGGATCAGCCCCAGCATTTT. Translated: CSAVRDKDQPQHF. The gene calls are TRBV20-1 and TRBJ1-5, with a possible D match to TRBD1 (6 bases). CDR3 length: 13 amino acids. Germline loops: CDR1 DFQATT, CDR2 SNEGSKA (reference sequence). Trimming removed 6 bases from V and 5 bases from J, with 14 bases in between.

This clonotype was counted many times. The J gene is TRBJ2-5, the V gene TRBV4-2; 8 nucleotides agree with TRBD2. This CDR3 contains 15 residues. Germline CDR1 reads LGHNA; CDR2 reads YNFKEQ. Trimming took 3 bases from V and 5 from J; bases not matched to a gene: 8. The CDR3 DNA reads as TGTGCCAGCAGCCACTACGGGGGGGCAGCTGAGACCCAGTACTTC. It specifies CASSHYGGAAETQYF.

This chain joins TRBV12-3 or TRBV12-4 and TRBJ2-5, with unresolved D. The germline V and J ends were trimmed by 1 base and 0 bases, with 6 bases remaining between them. This CDR3 region has 14 residues. The CDR3 here is CASSLGRNQETQYF. CDR3 nucleotide sequence: TGTGCCAGCAGTTTAGGGAGAAACCAAGAGACCCAGTACTTC.

A remark on this clonotype: A much larger clone differs from this one at a single base, so this may be a read error. The conserved phenylalanine or tryptophan is not found at the CDR3 terminus, so this likely reflects a read error. The chain recombines TRBV6-4 with TRBJ2-3; TRBD2 aligns across 11 bases. Germline CDR1 is MRHNA and CDR2 is SNTAGT. The CDR3 length is 15 residues. V gave up 3 bases and J gave up 4 bases; unmatched junction bases: 3. CDR3 bases: TGTGCCAGCAGTGAACAGACTAGCGGGGCAGATACGCAGTATATT. Its protein is CASSEQTSGADTQYI.

J is TRBJ2-1 and V is TRBV2; a possible D gene is TRBD1 (6 bases). This CDR3 region has 13 residues. The V gene's germline CDR1 is SNHLY and CDR2 FYNNEI. With 6 bases removed from V and 6 bases from J, the gap between germline ends came to 12 bases. The CDR3 loop reads CASRSRTANEQFF. In DNA, the CDR3 is TGTGCCAGCAGATCCAGGACAGCCAATGAGCAGTTCTTC.

V gene TRBV12-3 or TRBV12-4 combines with J gene TRBJ1-2; D is unresolved. Trimming removed 3 bases from V and 5 bases from J, with 7 bases in between. This CDR3 is 12 amino acids long. CDR3 sequence reads: CASSLRAYGYTF. In DNA, the CDR3 is TGTGCCAGCAGTTTGCGCGCATATGGCTACACCTTC.

This clonotype was seen a few times. This rearrangement joins TRBV4-3 to TRBJ2-3; D unresolved. Per germline, CDR1 LGHNA and CDR2 YSLEER. Between the trimmed V and J ends, which lost 3 bases and 8 bases, there was a span of 12 bases. The CDR3 is 13 residues long. The CDR3 coding sequence is TGCGCCAGCAGCCAGAATCCTAGAGGTACGCAGTATTTT. Encoded protein: CASSQNPRGTQYF.

The chain couples TRBV27 to TRBJ2-6, with a possible D match to TRBD2 (6 bases). The CDR3 sequence is 17 residues long. V shed 2 bases and J shed 3 bases, with 14 bases lying between them. Germline V lookup: CDR1 MNHEY, CDR2 SMNVEV (reference sequence). The DNA of the CDR3 is TGTGCCAGCAGTTTAGGGGGAGGAGAGTTTGGGGCCAACGTCCTGACTTTC. Its protein is CASSLGGGEFGANVLTF.

This clonotype was picked up many times. The V call is TRBV6-5, the J call TRBJ1-5; maybe TRBD1 (6 bases). The CDR3 extends over 14 amino acids. V lost 6 bases, J lost 6 bases, and 15 bases lay in between. Germline CDR1 is MNHEY and CDR2 is SVGAGI. CDR3 nucleotide sequence: TGTGCCAGCAGCCCCTCGGACAGTCCTCAGCCCCAGCATTTT. Its translation: CASSPSDSPQPQHF.

The chain links TRBV5-1 to TRBJ1-1; 11 positions agree with TRBD1. Per the germline V gene, CDR1 is SGHRS and CDR2 is YFSETQ. V lost 2 bases to trimming and J lost 4 bases; unmatched junction nucleotides: 10. This CDR3 region has 17 residues. The CDR3 nucleotides read TGCGCCAGCAGCTTTAACCGGGACAGGGGGTCGGTCACTGAAGCTTTCTTT. Encoded protein: CASSFNRDRGSVTEAFF.